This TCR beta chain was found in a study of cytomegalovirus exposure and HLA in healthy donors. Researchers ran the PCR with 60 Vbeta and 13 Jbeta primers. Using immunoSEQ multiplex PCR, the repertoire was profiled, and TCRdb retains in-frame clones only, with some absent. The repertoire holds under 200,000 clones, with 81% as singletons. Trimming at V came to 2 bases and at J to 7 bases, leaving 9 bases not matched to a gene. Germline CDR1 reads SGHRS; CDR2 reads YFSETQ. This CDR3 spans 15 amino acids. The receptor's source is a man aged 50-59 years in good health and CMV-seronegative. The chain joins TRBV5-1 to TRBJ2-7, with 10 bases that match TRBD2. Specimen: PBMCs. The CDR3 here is CASSLRTSGPGEQYF. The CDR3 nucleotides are TGCGCCAGCAGCTTACGGACTAGCGGTCCGGGGGAGCAGTACTTC.